Each of the 17 T cell receptor beta chains below was sequenced from the same sample in a study of blood T cell repertoires in COVID-19. TCRdb's copy holds only in-frame clones and misses some; the assay was immunoSEQ multiplex PCR. The data contain fewer than 450,000 clones, roughly nine tenths of them singletons. Sequenced material: PBMCs or T cells enriched from blood (not recorded which). These receptors were collected from a woman aged 30 to 39 who had recovered from COVID-19.

The V call is TRBV28, the J call TRBJ1-1; unclear D gene. CDR3 length: 13 amino acids. V dropped 3 bases and J dropped 1 base, with 6 bases sitting between them. Germline V CDR1 and CDR2: MDHEN, SYDVKM. The CDR3 DNA follows: TGTGCCAGCAGTTTCCCGTCGAACACTGAAGCTTTCTTT. This gives the protein CASSFPSNTEAFF. The variable domain in full, with the rest retrieved from reference TRBV28 and TRBJ1-1, is DVKVTQSSRYLVKRTGEKVFLECVQDMDHENMFWYRQDPGLGLRLIYFSYDVKMKEKGDIPEGYSVSREKKERFSLILESASTNQTSMYLCASSFPSNTEAFFGQGTRLTVV.

The genes are TRBV6-5 and TRBJ2-1; the match to TRBD1 covers 8 bases. The germline gives CDR1 MNHEY, CDR2 SVGAGI. The ends lost 6 bases at V and 4 bases at J; junction bases unmatched: 8. This CDR3 has 15 amino acids. CDR3 sequence: CASRGTGTSYNEQFF. DNA for the CDR3: TGTGCCAGCAGGGGGACAGGCACCTCTTACAATGAGCAGTTCTTC.

The rearrangement uses TRBV4-3 and TRBJ2-7, with TRBD1 identical over 8 bases. This CDR3 spans 14 amino acids. Germline values: CDR1 LGHNA, CDR2 YSLEER. The trim removed 3 bases at V and 4 bases at J, leaving 5 bases unmatched. The CDR3: CASSHRTGLYEQYF. The CDR3 DNA reads as TGCGCCAGCAGCCACCGGACAGGGCTGTACGAGCAGTACTTC.

The chain links TRBV29-1 to TRBJ1-5; D might be TRBD1 (6 bases). Deletions cut 5 bases from V and 3 bases from J, with 8 bases between. Germline V gene sequence: CDR1 SQVTM, CDR2 ANQGSEA. The CDR3 loop spans 12 amino acids. CDR3 bases: TGCAGCGTTACGGGACACAATCAGCCCCAGCATTTT. This codes for CSVTGHNQPQHF. Filled out from reference TRBV29-1 and TRBJ1-5, the complete variable domain reads SAVISQKPSRDICQRGTSLTIQCQVDSQVTMMFWYRQQPGQSLTLIATANQGSEATYESGFVIDKFPISRPNLTFSTLTVSNMSPEDSSIYLCSVTGHNQPQHFGDGTRLSIL.

The rearrangement uses TRBV18 and TRBJ1-1; D not certain. V lost 3 bases and J 0 bases, leaving 11 bases between the germline ends. CDR1 KGHSH and CDR2 LQKENI come from the germline V gene. This CDR3 contains 15 residues. CDR3 sequence: CASSPLMGVNTEAFF. The CDR3 bases are TGTGCCAGCTCACCTCTTATGGGAGTGAACACTGAAGCTTTCTTT.

The CDR3 loop reads CASSVTNQPQHF. CDR3 nucleotide sequence: TGTGCCAGCAGTGTCACAAATCAGCCCCAGCATTTT. This chain joins TRBV28 and TRBJ1-5; no clear D gene. This CDR3 spans 12 amino acids. Between the trimmed V and J ends, which lost 5 bases and 4 bases, there was a span of 6 bases. Germline V gene data show CDR1 as MDHEN and CDR2 as SYDVKM. Together with reference TRBV28 and TRBJ1-5, the CDR3 gives the full variable domain: DVKVTQSSRYLVKRTGEKVFLECVQDMDHENMFWYRQDPGLGLRLIYFSYDVKMKEKGDIPEGYSVSREKKERFSLILESASTNQTSMYLCASSVTNQPQHFGDGTRLSIL.

This clone was detected only once. This chain connects TRBV28 to TRBJ1-6, with D unclear. CDR1 is MDHEN and CDR2 is SYDVKM in the germline V gene. The CDR3 length is 11 residues. Trimming stripped 6 bases from V and 9 bases from J, with 6 bases between. The CDR3 reads CASRRGSPLHF. DNA of the CDR3: TGTGCCAGCAGACGAGGTTCACCCCTCCACTTT. Together with reference TRBV28 and TRBJ1-6, the CDR3 gives the full variable domain: DVKVTQSSRYLVKRTGEKVFLECVQDMDHENMFWYRQDPGLGLRLIYFSYDVKMKEKGDIPEGYSVSREKKERFSLILESASTNQTSMYLCASRRGSPLHFGNGTRLTVT.

V is TRBV30 and J is TRBJ1-2; D not certain. CDR1 and CDR2 (germline): GTSNPN, SVGIG (reference sequence). CDR3 length equals 13 residues. Trimming left V 3 bases short and J 0 bases short, with 8 bases between. The CDR3 DNA reads TGTGCCTGGAGGCTCACTCCTAACTATGGCTACACCTTC. Translation: CAWRLTPNYGYTF.

The rearrangement joins TRBV4-1 to TRBJ1-5, with a possible D match to TRBD1 (5 bases). Germline V gives CDR1 MGHRA, CDR2 YSYEKL. V lost 3 bases and J 3 bases, leaving 12 bases between the germline ends. The CDR3 has 15 amino acids. The CDR3 protein is CASSQARDYNQPQHF. The CDR3 DNA follows: TGCGCCAGCAGCCAGGCCCGGGACTACAATCAGCCCCAGCATTTT.

This clone has only a few counts. CDR3 in amino acids: CASRLTGGYSYNSPLHF. CDR3 coding DNA: TGTGCAAGTCGCCTCACGGGGGGATACTCCTATAATTCACCCCTCCACTTT. The chain employs TRBV12-2 and TRBJ1-6. TRBV12-2 counts as a pseudogene. The CDR3 consists of 17 residues.

V and J are TRBV19 and TRBJ2-6; 7 nucleotides line up with TRBD1. CDR1 is LNHDA and CDR2 is SQIVND in the germline V gene (reference sequence). This CDR3 is built from 19 residues. Trimming removed 4 bases from V and 1 base from J; junction bases left unmatched: 13. The CDR3 reads CASSNPVIGGTSGANVLTF. CDR3 nucleotides: TGTGCCAGTAGTAACCCCGTGATAGGGGGCACTTCTGGGGCCAACGTCCTGACTTTC.

This chain links TRBV19 with TRBJ1-4; D is uncertain. Germline V lookup: CDR1 LNHDA, CDR2 SQIVND (reference sequence). Trimming removed 2 bases from V and 8 bases from J, with 18 bases in between. The CDR3 runs 16 residues. The CDR3 protein is CASSILQTFNGEKLFF. CDR3 bases: TGTGCCAGTAGTATATTACAGACCTTTAACGGCGAAAAACTGTTTTTT.

The CDR3 sequence: CAWSVRVNEKLFF. CDR3 nucleotides: TGTGCCTGGAGTGTACGGGTTAATGAAAAACTGTTTTTT. V and J are TRBV30 and TRBJ1-4; D gene ambiguous. CDR1 GTSNPN and CDR2 SVGIG come from the germline V gene (reference sequence). The CDR3 contains 13 residues. The germline V and J ends were trimmed by 0 bases and 4 bases, with 6 bases remaining between them.

The chain recombines TRBV4-2 with TRBJ2-3; 9 bases align to TRBD2. Per germline, CDR1 LGHNA and CDR2 YNFKEQ. The J segment lost 1 base and the V segment lost 3 bases, leaving 5 bases of the junction unmatched. The CDR3 covers 16 residues. DNA for the CDR3: TGTGCCAGCAGCCAGAATATAGCGGGGGGCACAGATACGCAGTATTTT. As protein: CASSQNIAGGTDTQYF.

This clone was seen more than once but under ten times. This chain connects TRBV19 to TRBJ1-5, with D uncertain. Germline CDR1 is LNHDA and CDR2 is SQIVND (reference sequence). V lost 6 bases, J lost 5 bases, and 11 bases lay in between. The CDR3 totals 13 residues. CDR3 nucleotide sequence: TGTGCCAGTAGGACCCGGGGAGATCAGCCCCAGCATTTT. Its translation is CASRTRGDQPQHF.

The chain employs TRBV5-1 and TRBJ2-7, with a tentative D call TRBD2 (6 bases). The CDR3 covers 15 residues. CDR1 is SGHRS and CDR2 is YFSETQ in the germline V gene. Trimming pared 4 bases from V and 3 bases from J, leaving 17 bases between. CDR3 sequence reads: CASSEPTGTHYEQYF. Written as DNA, the CDR3 is TGCGCCAGCAGCGAGCCCACCGGGACTCACTACGAGCAGTACTTC.

This chain connects TRBV13 to TRBJ1-2; a possible D gene is TRBD1 (5 bases). V lost 3 bases and J 7 bases, leaving 12 bases between the germline ends. Germline V gene sequence: CDR1 PRHDT, CDR2 FYEKMQ (reference sequence). The CDR3 runs 13 residues. CDR3 amino acids: CASSFGGGGGYTF. CDR3 nucleotides: TGTGCCAGCAGCTTTGGGGGAGGTGGTGGCTACACCTTC.